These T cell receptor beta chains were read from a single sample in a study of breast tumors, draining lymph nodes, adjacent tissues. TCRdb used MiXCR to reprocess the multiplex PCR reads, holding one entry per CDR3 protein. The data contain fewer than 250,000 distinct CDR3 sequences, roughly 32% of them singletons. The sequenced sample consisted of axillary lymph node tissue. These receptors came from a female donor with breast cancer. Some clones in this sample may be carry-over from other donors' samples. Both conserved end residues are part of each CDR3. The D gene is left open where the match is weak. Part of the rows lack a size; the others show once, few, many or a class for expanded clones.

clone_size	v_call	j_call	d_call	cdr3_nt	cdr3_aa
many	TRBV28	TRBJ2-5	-	TGTGCCAGCAGTTCCCCCTCCCTTAACCAAGAGACCCAGTACTTC	CASSSPSLNQETQYF
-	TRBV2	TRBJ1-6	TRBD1	TGCGCCAGCAGTGTCAGGGGGGTAGGATCACCCCTCCACTTT	CASSVRGVGSPLHF
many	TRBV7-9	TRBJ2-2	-	TGTGCCAGCAGCTTAGTTTTGGTCCAGGGGATAAGAAACACCGGGGAGCTGTTTTTT	CASSLVLVQGIRNTGELFF
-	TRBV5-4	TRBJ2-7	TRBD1	TGTGCCAGCAGCCAAGGACAGGGAAAGCTCGAGCAGTACTTC	CASSQGQGKLEQYF
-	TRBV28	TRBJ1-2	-	TGTGCCAGCAGTTCCCTCAGGGGAGGGTATGGCTACACCTTC	CASSSLRGGYGYTF
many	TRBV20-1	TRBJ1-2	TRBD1	TGCAGTGCCATGGGACAGGGTGATGGCTACACCTTC	CSAMGQGDGYTF
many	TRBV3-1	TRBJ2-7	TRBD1	TGTGCCAGCAGCCAGATGGGACAGGGGGCTTCAAAGGCCCCGTACTTC	CASSQMGQGASKAPYF
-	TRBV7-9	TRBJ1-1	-	TGTGCCAGCAGCTTCATCGCAGGGGCGAACACTGAAGCTTTCTTT	CASSFIAGANTEAFF
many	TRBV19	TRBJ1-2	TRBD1	TGTGCCAGTAGCCCTCCTTTCGGGGAGCCAGGGGGCAACTATGGCTACACCTTC	CASSPPFGEPGGNYGYTF
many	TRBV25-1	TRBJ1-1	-	TGTGCCAGCAGTGAGAAAGGGATTGCGGACACTGAAGCTTTCTTT	CASSEKGIADTEAFF
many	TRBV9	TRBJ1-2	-	TGTGCCAGCAGCGTAGATTGGGCGGCAGGAGGTGGCTACACCTTC	CASSVDWAAGGGYTF
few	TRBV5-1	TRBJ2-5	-	TGCGCCAGCAGCTTGTATGCGGGTCCCCACGAGACCCAGTACTTC	CASSLYAGPHETQYF
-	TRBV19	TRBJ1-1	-	TGTGCCAGTAGACGTCGGCGGGGGGAGAACACTGAAGCTTTCTTT	CASRRRRGENTEAFF
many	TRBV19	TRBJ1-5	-	TGTGCCAGTAGTACCCCCAGGGTCCACAATCAGCCCCAGCATTTT	CASSTPRVHNQPQHF